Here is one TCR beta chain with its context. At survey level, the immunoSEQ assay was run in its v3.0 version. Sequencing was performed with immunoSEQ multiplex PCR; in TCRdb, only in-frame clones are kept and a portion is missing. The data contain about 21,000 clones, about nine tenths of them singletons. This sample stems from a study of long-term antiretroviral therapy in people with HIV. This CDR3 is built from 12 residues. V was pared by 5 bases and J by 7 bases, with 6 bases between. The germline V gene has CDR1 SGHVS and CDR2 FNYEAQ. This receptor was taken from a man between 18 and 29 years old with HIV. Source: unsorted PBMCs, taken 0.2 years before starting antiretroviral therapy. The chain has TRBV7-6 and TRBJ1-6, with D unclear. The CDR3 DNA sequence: TGTGCCAGCAGCACCCCAAATTCACCCCTCCACTTT. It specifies CASSTPNSPLHF.